Below, 27 T cell receptor beta chains from the same sample are listed, as sequenced in a study of blood T cell repertoires in COVID-19. Sequencing was performed with immunoSEQ multiplex PCR; in TCRdb, only in-frame clones are kept and a portion is missing. The profile shows more than 200,000 clones, around 80% of them singletons. The sequencing sample was made of peripheral blood. The receptors were gathered from a middle-aged man with acute or convalescent COVID-19.

This chain links TRBV9 with TRBJ2-1; D may be TRBD2 (6 bases). Trimming took 7 bases from V and 3 from J, leaving 8 bases between them. The CDR3 runs to 12 residues. Germline CDR1 and CDR2: SGDLS and YYNGEE. CDR3 protein: CASSEGYNEQFF. DNA for the CDR3: TGTGCCAGCTCGGAGGGCTACAATGAGCAGTTCTTC. Full variable domain (remainder filled in from reference TRBV9 and TRBJ2-1): DSGVTQTPKHLITATGQRVTLRCSPRSGDLSVYWYQQSLDQGLQFLIQYYNGEERAKGNILERFSAQQFPDLHSELNLSSLELGDSALYFCASSEGYNEQFFGPGTRLTVL.

This clone was counted once. This chain uses TRBV4-3 with TRBJ1-6, with 9 bases fitting TRBD1. CDR1 and CDR2 from the germline V gene are LGHNA and YSLEER. This CDR3 has 14 residues. Germline trimming cut 3 bases from V and 9 bases from J; bases unmatched to any gene: 3. The CDR3 nucleotides read TGCGCCAGCAGCCAGGGACAGGGAGGTTCACCCCTCCACTTT. This translates into CASSQGQGGSPLHF.

The chain joins TRBV4-3 to TRBJ2-1; 8 bases fit TRBD2. After removal of 0 bases from V and 3 bases from J, the junction contained 7 bases not matched to a gene. CDR3 size: 17 residues. Germline-derived CDR1 and CDR2 are LGHNA and YSLEER. CDR3: CASSQDGASGYYNEQFF. The DNA of the CDR3 is TGCGCCAGCAGCCAAGACGGGGCTAGCGGGTACTACAATGAGCAGTTCTTC.

Details on this clone: One end of the junction is discordant with germline, which a read error may explain. Other DNA sequences within the sample encode an identical CDR3. The V call is TRBV5-1, the J call TRBJ2-2; 7 bases fit TRBD2. The germline CDR1 and CDR2 sequences are SGHRS and YFSETQ. The CDR3 is 16 residues long. The CDR3 bases are TGTGCCAGCAGCTTACACGGGGGGATCAACACCGGGGAGCTGTTTTTT. Its translation is CASSLHGGINTGELFF.

The CDR3 region has the DNA TGCGCCAGCAGCCCTGGACAGGGAGCTCAATATGGCTACACCTTC. It is translated as CASSPGQGAQYGYTF. This rearrangement joins TRBV5-1 to TRBJ1-2; 8 nucleotides line up with TRBD1. V was clipped by 4 bases and J by 5 bases; unmatched bases: 10. This CDR3 has 15 amino acids. Germline CDR1 is SGHRS and CDR2 is YFSETQ.

The chain recombines TRBV4-2 with TRBJ2-7, with 11 bases identical to TRBD2. Per the germline V gene, CDR1 is LGHNA and CDR2 is YNFKEQ. The ends lost 1 base at V and 1 base at J; junction bases unmatched: 12. CDR3 length: 19 residues. CDR3 sequence (DNA): TGTGCCAGCAGCCAAGTTCTGGTAGCGGGAGGGCCAAGGTCCTACGAGCAGTACTTC. Its protein is CASSQVLVAGGPRSYEQYF.

The rearrangement links TRBV6-6 to TRBJ1-2; the match to TRBD1 covers 8 bases. Germline V gene data show CDR1 as MNHNY and CDR2 as SVGAGI (reference sequence). The CDR3 is made up of 15 amino acids. V was clipped by 4 bases and J by 7 bases; unmatched bases: 11. The CDR3 coding sequence is TGTGCCAGCAGTTTCTTAAGGACAGGGCTTCTTGGCTACACCTTC. Its translation: CASSFLRTGLLGYTF.

This clone was counted once. The chain recombines TRBV29-1 with TRBJ1-2; D is possibly TRBD1 (6 bases). The CDR3 runs to 13 residues. Looked up from germline, CDR1 is SQVTM and CDR2 is ANQGSEA. V lost 8 bases to trimming and J lost 3 bases, with 16 bases between them. The CDR3 loop reads CSSEDSIDYGYTF. The DNA for the CDR3 is TGCAGCTCAGAGGACAGTATCGACTATGGCTACACCTTC.

The chain joins TRBV11-2 to TRBJ1-2, with 8 bases lining up with TRBD1. Germline V lookup: CDR1 SGHAT, CDR2 FQNNGV. This CDR3 has 15 residues. The trim removed 2 bases at V and 3 bases at J, leaving 5 bases unmatched. The CDR3 nucleotides read TGTGCCAGCAGCTTACGGACAGGGCAAGACTATGGCTACACCTTC. This translates into CASSLRTGQDYGYTF.

This clone was detected many times. The chain recombines TRBV19 with TRBJ1-6; D is uncertain. Per germline, CDR1 LNHDA and CDR2 SQIVND (reference sequence). The CDR3 covers 14 residues. V lost 6 bases to trimming and J lost 4 bases, with 10 bases between them. The CDR3: CASSMTRYNSPLHF. The CDR3 nucleotides read TGTGCCAGTAGCATGACACGGTATAATTCACCCCTCCACTTT.

The rearrangement uses TRBV10-2 and TRBJ1-4, with D possibly TRBD1 on 6 matching bases. Germline V gene data show CDR1 as WSHSY and CDR2 as SAAADI. Deletions cut 8 bases from V and 5 bases from J, with 12 bases between. This CDR3 is built from 13 residues. CDR3 sequence reads: CASGYTGNEKLFF. In DNA, the CDR3 is TGCGCCAGCGGTTATACAGGGAATGAAAAACTGTTTTTT.

The chain uses TRBV14 and TRBJ1-6, with unresolved D. The germline V gene encodes CDR1 SGHDN and CDR2 FVKESK. CDR3 length: 14 amino acids. The germline V and J ends were trimmed by 0 bases and 9 bases, with 9 bases remaining between them. This CDR3 is CASSQDPSGSPLHF. Here the CDR3 DNA reads TGTGCCAGCAGCCAAGACCCCAGCGGTTCACCCCTCCACTTT.

This chain connects TRBV6-4 to TRBJ2-5; TRBD2 aligns across 8 bases. The CDR3 loop spans 16 amino acids. Germline V lookup: CDR1 MRHNA, CDR2 SNTAGT. The V segment lost 0 bases and the J segment 0 bases; nucleotides outside the gene matches: 3. CDR3 in DNA: TGTGCCAGCAGTGACTCCCTACTAGCGGACCAAGAGACCCAGTACTTC. This encodes CASSDSLLADQETQYF.

The chain employs TRBV11-2 and TRBJ1-2; D possibly corresponds to TRBD1 (5 bases). The CDR3 has 13 amino acids. With 6 bases removed from V and 8 bases from J, the gap between germline ends came to 16 bases. From germline, CDR1 is SGHAT and CDR2 FQNNGV. CDR3 DNA: TGTGCCAGCAGTCAAAGCAGGGCTGACGGCTACACCTTC. It is translated as CASSQSRADGYTF.

V usage is TRBV7-8 and J usage is TRBJ1-3; possibly TRBD1 for D (6 bases). The CDR3 spans 16 residues. The V end was cut by 5 bases, the J end by 4 bases, with 18 bases between. Germline CDR1 reads SGHVS; CDR2 reads FQNEAQ. The CDR3 is CASSPRQGKSGNTIYF. The CDR3, as DNA: TGTGCCAGCAGCCCGAGGCAGGGGAAGTCCGGAAACACCATATATTTT.

The table lists this clone with a count of one. This chain joins TRBV28 and TRBJ2-7, with a tentative D call TRBD2 (6 bases). V was shortened by 6 bases and J by 5 bases, with 11 bases between the two germline ends. The germline gives CDR1 MDHEN, CDR2 SYDVKM. The CDR3 is 12 residues long. The CDR3 DNA sequence: TGTGCCAGCAGCATTGGAGGGGACGAGCAGTACTTC. This encodes CASSIGGDEQYF.

The V gene is TRBV5-1, the J gene TRBJ2-5; 12 positions match TRBD2. CDR3 length: 17 residues. Trimming cost V 4 bases and J 2 bases; bases outside gene matches: 9. Germline assignment: CDR1 SGHRS and CDR2 YFSETQ. The CDR3 spells CASSPRLAGARQETQYF. In DNA, the CDR3 is TGCGCCAGCAGCCCAAGACTAGCGGGGGCTCGACAAGAGACCCAGTACTTC.

CDR3 nucleotide sequence: TGTGCCAGCAGTGCGTTCCCGAACACTGAAGCTTTCTTT. It translates to CASSAFPNTEAFF. The chain carries TRBV6-2 or TRBV6-3 and TRBJ1-1; no firm D call. Trimming cost V 5 bases and J 1 base, with 8 bases left between them. This CDR3 is built from 13 residues. Germline V gene data show CDR1 as MNHEY and CDR2 as SVGEGT.

The chain couples TRBV7-9 to TRBJ2-1; tentatively, D is TRBD2 (5 bases). The CDR3 has 16 residues. The V end was cut by 6 bases, the J end by 1 base, with 16 bases between. CDR1 and CDR2 (germline): SEHNR, FQNEAQ (reference sequence). CDR3 amino acids: CASRGSFRESYNEQFF. The CDR3 region has the DNA TGTGCCAGCAGGGGGTCGTTTAGGGAGTCCTACAATGAGCAGTTCTTC.

V usage is TRBV19 and J usage is TRBJ1-1; no definite D call. The CDR3 is made up of 13 amino acids. The V end lost 7 bases, the J end lost 0 bases, and 9 bases lay between the germline ends. From germline, CDR1 is LNHDA and CDR2 SQIVND (reference sequence). For the CDR3, the DNA is TGTGCCAGTAATTTCGGTTTGAACACTGAAGCTTTCTTT. This gives the protein CASNFGLNTEAFF. Combining the CDR3 with reference TRBV19 and TRBJ1-1 gives the whole variable domain DGGITQSPKYLFRKEGQNVTLSCEQNLNHDAMYWYRQDPGQGLRLIYYSQIVNDFQKGDIAEGYSVSREKKESFPLTVTSAQKNPTAFYLCASNFGLNTEAFFGQGTRLTVV.

CDR3 sequence reads: CASTLAGGAGELFF. In DNA form, the CDR3 reads TGTGCCAGCACCTTAGCGGGAGGGGCCGGGGAGCTGTTTTTT. The chain couples TRBV25-1 to TRBJ2-2, with 11 bases identical to TRBD2. The CDR3 spans 14 residues. Germline CDR1 is MGHDK and CDR2 is SYGVNS. V shed 7 bases, J shed 6 bases, and the junction held 4 bases outside the gene matches. Complete variable domain (other parts from reference TRBV25-1 and TRBJ2-2): EADIYQTPRYLVIGTGKKITLECSQTMGHDKMYWYQQDPGMELHLIHYSYGVNSTEKGDLSSESTVSRIRTEHFPLTLESARPSHTSQYLCASTLAGGAGELFFGEGSRLTVL.

V usage is TRBV4-3 and J usage is TRBJ2-3, with TRBD2 as a possible D gene (6 bases). Trimming cost V 4 bases and J 0 bases, with 14 bases left between them. This CDR3 has 16 residues. Germline V lookup: CDR1 LGHNA, CDR2 YSLEER. This chain's CDR3 is CASSPGTGSSTDTQYF. DNA of the CDR3: TGCGCCAGCAGCCCAGGGACTGGCTCTAGCACAGATACGCAGTATTTT.

The V call is TRBV5-4, the J call TRBJ2-5, with TRBD2 identical over 11 bases. Germline V gives CDR1 SGHNT, CDR2 YYREEE (reference sequence). The CDR3 runs 15 residues. The J segment lost 11 bases and the V segment lost 0 bases, leaving 9 bases of the junction unmatched. CDR3 in DNA: TGTGCCAGCAGCTTGGTTGGGACTAGCGGCCGTCTTCAGTACTTC. Its translation is CASSLVGTSGRLQYF.

A word on this clone: A junction boundary mismatches the germline segment, possibly from a read error. V and J are TRBV18 and TRBJ2-7; 8 bases agree with TRBD1. The CDR3 totals 11 residues. The germline gives CDR1 KGHSH, CDR2 LQKENI. The CDR3 here is CASSLGDRPSF. The DNA of the CDR3 is TGTGCCAGCTCACTAGGGGACAGGCCGTCCTTC.

This clone occurred a few times. The chain recombines TRBV19 with TRBJ2-1; TRBD2 might be the D (6 bases). Germline CDR1 LNHDA, CDR2 SQIVND (reference sequence). The CDR3 extends over 15 amino acids. Trimming pared 5 bases from V and 5 bases from J, leaving 16 bases between. The CDR3, as DNA: TGTGCCAGTAGTCCCCAGGGACGGGGGAACAATGAGCAGTTCTTC. Amino acids: CASSPQGRGNNEQFF.

J is TRBJ1-5 and V is TRBV19; TRBD1 aligns across 8 bases. Trimming cost V 3 bases and J 4 bases; bases outside gene matches: 2. This CDR3 is built from 14 residues. CDR1 is LNHDA, CDR2 SQIVND, per germline (reference sequence). The CDR3 spells CASSMGQANQPQHF. CDR3 in DNA: TGTGCCAGTAGTATGGGACAGGCAAATCAGCCCCAGCATTTT.

The rearrangement joins TRBV7-9 to TRBJ2-7, with 12 bases identical to TRBD2. Trimming removed 5 bases from V and 0 bases from J; junction bases left unmatched: 14. The CDR3 sequence is 19 residues long. CDR1 and CDR2 from the germline V gene are SEHNR and FQNEAQ (reference sequence). The CDR3 DNA reads TGTGCCAGCAGCGCTCTATCCGGGACTAGCGGGCCAAGCTCCTACGAGCAGTACTTC. It specifies CASSALSGTSGPSSYEQYF. Full variable domain (remainder filled in from reference TRBV7-9 and TRBJ2-7): DTGVSQNPRHKITKRGQNVTFRCDPISEHNRLYWYRQTLGQGPEFLTYFQNEAQLEKSRLLSDRFSAERPKGSFSTLEIQRTEQGDSAMYLCASSALSGTSGPSSYEQYFGPGTRLTVT.